The 3 T cell receptor beta chains below all came from one sample that was sequenced in a study of post-analysis software for immune sequencing data (dated by TCRdb to the mid-2010s). Broad study findings and their caveats: Patients showed significantly higher frequencies than controls for roughly five TRBV segments, among them TRBV5-6, TRBV5-1 and TRBV20-1.

The library was produced with PCR. The run used an Illumina HiSeq 2500. Unique molecular identifiers were incorporated into TCR beta cDNA libraries to reduce PCR and sequencing biases. The public reads were reanalyzed by TCRdb: fastp trimming at Q25, MiXCR alignment, in-frame beta chains only. Identical CDR3 proteins give one entry, which carries the most common genes and DNA. In all, the sample holds hundreds of thousands of distinct CDR3 sequences, and around 44% of those were seen once. The ten biggest clones cover 1.5% to 2% of the sample. Antigen specificity for these receptors is unknown. The sample comprised blood. These receptors were obtained from a girl between 10 and 17 years old with multiple sclerosis.

This clonotype has just a few counts. V and J are TRBV5-5 and TRBJ1-5; no reliable D call. The CDR3 extends over 15 amino acids. The V and J ends lost 0 bases and 0 bases respectively, with 7 bases between them. Germline V CDR1 and CDR2: SGHKS, YYEKEE (reference sequence). The CDR3 here is CASSLAQNSNQPQHF. CDR3 coding DNA: TGTGCCAGCAGCTTGGCACAGAATAGCAATCAGCCCCAGCATTTT.

V gene TRBV20-1 combines with J gene TRBJ2-5, with D perhaps matching TRBD2 (6 bases). With the DNA end fitting TRBJ2-7 better, the J assignment may be wrong. Germline V gene sequence: CDR1 DFQATT, CDR2 SNEGSKA (reference sequence). The CDR3 runs 12 residues. CDR3 DNA sequence: TGCAGTGCTAGAGGGACTACTTACGAGCAGTACTTC. It translates to CSARGTTYEQYF.

V gene TRBV6-5 combines with J gene TRBJ2-7; D is perhaps TRBD1 (7 bases). The CDR3 has 14 amino acids. The V end was cut by 2 bases, the J end by 3 bases, with 11 bases between. The germline V gene has CDR1 MNHEY and CDR2 SVGAGI. The DNA for the CDR3 is TGTGCCAGCAGTTACACCAGGGGGGACTACGAGCAGTACTTC. As protein: CASSYTRGDYEQYF.